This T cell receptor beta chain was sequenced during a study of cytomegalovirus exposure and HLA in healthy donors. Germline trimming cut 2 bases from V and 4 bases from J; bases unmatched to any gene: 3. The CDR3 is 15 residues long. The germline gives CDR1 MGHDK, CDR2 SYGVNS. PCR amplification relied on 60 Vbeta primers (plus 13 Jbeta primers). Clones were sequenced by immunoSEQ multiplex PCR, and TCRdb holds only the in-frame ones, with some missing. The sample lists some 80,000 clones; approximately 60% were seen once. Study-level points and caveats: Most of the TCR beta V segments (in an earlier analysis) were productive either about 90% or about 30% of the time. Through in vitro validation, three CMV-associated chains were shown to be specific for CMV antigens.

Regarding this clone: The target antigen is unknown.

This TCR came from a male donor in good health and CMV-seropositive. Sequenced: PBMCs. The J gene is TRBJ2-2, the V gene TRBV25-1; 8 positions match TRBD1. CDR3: CASSEPRGLTGELFF. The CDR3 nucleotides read TGTGCCAGCAGTGAACCCAGGGGGCTCACCGGGGAGCTGTTTTTT.